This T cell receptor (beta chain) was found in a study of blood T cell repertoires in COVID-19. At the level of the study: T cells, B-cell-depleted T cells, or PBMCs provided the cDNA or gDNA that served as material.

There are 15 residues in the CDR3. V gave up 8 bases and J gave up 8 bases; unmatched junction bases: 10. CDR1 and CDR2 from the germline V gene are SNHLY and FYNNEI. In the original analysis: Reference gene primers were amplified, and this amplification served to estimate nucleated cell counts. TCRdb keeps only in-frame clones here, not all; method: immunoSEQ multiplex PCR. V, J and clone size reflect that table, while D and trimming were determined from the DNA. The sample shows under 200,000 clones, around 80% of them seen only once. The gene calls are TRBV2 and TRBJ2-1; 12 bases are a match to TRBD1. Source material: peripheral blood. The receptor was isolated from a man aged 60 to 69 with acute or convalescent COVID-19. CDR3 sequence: CASEHGTGGGDEQFF. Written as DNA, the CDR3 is TGTGCCAGCGAGCACGGGACAGGGGGCGGGGATGAGCAGTTCTTC. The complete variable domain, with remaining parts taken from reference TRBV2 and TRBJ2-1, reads EPEVTQTPSHQVTQMGQEVILRCVPISNHLYFYWYRQILGQKVEFLVSFYNNEISEKSEIFDDQFSVERPDGSNFTLKIRSTKLEDSAMYFCASEHGTGGGDEQFFGPGTRLTVL.